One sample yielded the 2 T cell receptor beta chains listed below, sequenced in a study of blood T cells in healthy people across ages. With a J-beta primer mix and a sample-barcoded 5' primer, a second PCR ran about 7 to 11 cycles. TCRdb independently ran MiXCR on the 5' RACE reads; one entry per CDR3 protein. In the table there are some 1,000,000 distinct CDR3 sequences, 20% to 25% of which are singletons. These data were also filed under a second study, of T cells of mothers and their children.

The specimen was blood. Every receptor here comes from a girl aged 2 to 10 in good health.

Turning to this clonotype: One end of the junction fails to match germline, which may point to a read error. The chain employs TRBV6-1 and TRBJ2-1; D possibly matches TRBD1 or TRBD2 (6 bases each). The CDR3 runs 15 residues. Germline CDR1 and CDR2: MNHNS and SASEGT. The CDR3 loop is CASSVLGGRINEQLF. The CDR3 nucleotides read TGTGCCAGCAGTGTTTTAGGGGGGAGGATCAATGAGCAGCTCTTC.

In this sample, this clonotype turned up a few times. In DNA form, the CDR3 reads TGTGCCAGCATCCCGGACCCCCAGGGTCTCTATGGCTACACCTTC. Translation gives CASIPDPQGLYGYTF. This chain joins TRBV7-2 and TRBJ1-2, with a possible D match to TRBD1 (5 bases). Between the trimmed V and J ends, which lost 7 bases and 4 bases, there was a span of 19 bases. The germline V gene encodes CDR1 SGHTA and CDR2 FQGNSA. The CDR3 consists of 15 residues.